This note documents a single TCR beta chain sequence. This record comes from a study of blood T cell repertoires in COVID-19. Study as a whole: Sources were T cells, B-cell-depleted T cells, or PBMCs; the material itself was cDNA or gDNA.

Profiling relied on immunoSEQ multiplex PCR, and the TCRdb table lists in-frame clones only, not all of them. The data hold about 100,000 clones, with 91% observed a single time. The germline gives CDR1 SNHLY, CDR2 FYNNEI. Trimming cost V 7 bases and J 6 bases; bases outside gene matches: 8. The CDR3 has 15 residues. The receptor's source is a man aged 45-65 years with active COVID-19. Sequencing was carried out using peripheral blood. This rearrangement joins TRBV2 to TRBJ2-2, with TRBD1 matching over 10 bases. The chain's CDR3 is CASNLGQGTSGELFF. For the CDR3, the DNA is TGTGCCAGCAATCTGGGACAGGGGACGTCCGGGGAGCTGTTTTTT.